What follows describes a single T cell receptor (beta chain). This sample was included in a study of blood T cell repertoires in COVID-19. Study-level information: The cDNA or gDNA used as material had been derived from T cells, B-cell-depleted T cells, or PBMCs.

Trimming took 2 bases from V and 3 from J, leaving 13 bases between them. The CDR3 length is 15 residues. CDR1 is MNHEY and CDR2 is SVGEGT in the germline V gene. The data were produced by immunoSEQ multiplex PCR, yet TCRdb's version contains in-frame clones alone and is incomplete. The table includes about 140,000 clones, around 89% detected once. Sequencing used peripheral blood. The chain carries TRBV6-2 or TRBV6-3 and TRBJ1-2; weak D call: TRBD1 (5 bases). The receptor was isolated from a woman of 80 years or more with acute or convalescent COVID-19. DNA of the CDR3: TGTGCCAGCAGTTACAAGGGGTATATGGACTATGGCTACACCTTC. It encodes CASSYKGYMDYGYTF.